The entry that follows covers one T cell receptor beta chain sequence. These data are taken from a study of Graves' ophthalmopathy and Graves' hyperthyroidism. This CDR3 spans 13 amino acids. Per the germline V gene, CDR1 is ENHRY and CDR2 is SYGVKD. The V segment lost 4 bases and the J segment 3 bases; nucleotides outside the gene matches: 1. The sequenced template was RNA, covering the TCR beta CDR3 region. HTBI primers were employed in first-round RT-PCR, then a second-round multiplex PCR followed. TCRdb reprocessed the multiplex PCR reads via MiXCR and lists one record per CDR3 protein. The table lists almost 750,000 distinct CDR3 sequences, roughly two fifths of them singletons, with around 40% in the top ten.

The sequenced material came from peripheral blood. The source is an adult man with Graves' ophthalmopathy. V gene TRBV10-3 combines with J gene TRBJ2-7; 9 bases map to TRBD1. CDR3 nucleotides: TGTGCCATCAGTGGGACAGGGGTCTACGAGCAGTACTTC. Translation: CAISGTGVYEQYF.